These T cell receptor beta chains were read from a single sample in a study of T cells in Graves' hyperthyroidism and ophthalmopathy. TCRdb passed the multiplex PCR reads through MiXCR, listing each CDR3 protein once. Here the sample spans about 770,000 distinct CDR3 sequences, about 19% being singletons. Sequenced material: blood. These receptor sequences come from a woman between 50 and 59 years old with Graves' hyperthyroidism that later progressed to Graves' ophthalmopathy. Both conserved end residues are part of each CDR3. A D gene is named only where the DNA matches it firmly. A clone size is listed for some rows: how often the clone was seen (once, few, many), or a class if it is expanded.

>TRBD1|few|TRBJ2-7|TRBV6-1
CASSLGQGQRPYEQYF
TGTGCCAGCAGCCTCGGACAGGGCCAACGACCCTACGAGCAGTACTTC
>TRBD1|many|TRBJ1-2|TRBV11-2
CASSRDREGGYTF
TGTGCCAGCAGTAGGGACAGGGAAGGGGGCTACACCTTC
>NA|NA|TRBJ1-1|TRBV9
CASSVSANRVTEAFF
TGTGCCAGCAGCGTATCGGCGAATAGGGTGACTGAAGCTTTCTTT
>NA|NA|TRBJ2-1|TRBV3-1
CASSQGTVNEQFF
TGTGCCAGCAGCCAAGGGACCGTGAATGAGCAGTTCTTC
>NA|few|TRBJ1-4|TRBV5-1
CASSLDYEKLFF
TGCGCCAGCAGCTTGGACTATGAAAAACTGTTTTTT
>NA|few|TRBJ1-1|TRBV6-1
CASGTRAEAFF
TGTGCCTCAGGGACCAGGGCTGAAGCTTTCTTT
>NA|NA|TRBJ2-3|TRBV6-2/TRBV6-3
CASSFRTASTDTQYF
TGTGCCAGCAGTTTTCGGACAGCGAGCACAGATACGCAGTATTTT
>NA|many|TRBJ2-3|TRBV3-1
CASSQAAGSDTQYF
TGTGCCAGCAGCCAAGCAGCGGGTTCAGATACGCAGTATTTT
>TRBD2|NA|TRBJ2-5|TRBV20-1
CSARMVLAGRETQYF
TGCAGTGCTAGGATGGTCCTAGCGGGGAGGGAGACCCAGTACTTC
>NA|NA|TRBJ2-6|TRBV6-1
CASRPDGVSGANVLTF
TGTGCCAGCAGGCCGGACGGTGTCTCTGGGGCCAACGTCCTGACTTTC
>TRBD2|NA|TRBJ2-5|TRBV29-1
CSVRGSQETQYF
TGCAGCGTGCGGGGGAGCCAAGAGACCCAGTACTTC
>NA|NA|TRBJ1-4|TRBV3-1
CASSQGEWEINEKLFF
TGTGCCAGCAGCCAAGGGGAATGGGAGATTAATGAAAAACTGTTTTTT
>NA|many|TRBJ2-1|TRBV20-1
CSAREKGTPYNEQFF
TGCAGTGCTAGAGAAAAAGGGACTCCCTACAATGAGCAGTTCTTC
>NA|many|TRBJ2-5|TRBV11-2
CASSFSRGHQETQYF
TGTGCCAGCAGCTTTAGCCGAGGACATCAAGAGACCCAGTACTTC
>TRBD1|many|TRBJ1-2|TRBV12-3/TRBV12-4
CASSTQTGPYGYTF
TGTGCCAGCAGTACACAGACAGGGCCCTATGGCTACACCTTC
>NA|many|TRBJ2-5|TRBV20-1
CSASGSQETQYF
TGCAGTGCTAGTGGGAGCCAAGAGACCCAGTACTTC
>TRBD1|many|TRBJ1-1|TRBV7-2
CASSGLTGGIAEAFF
TGTGCCAGCAGCGGTCTGACAGGGGGGATCGCTGAAGCTTTCTTT
>TRBD2|few|TRBJ2-1|TRBV7-9
CASSFQGGGAVDEQFF
TGTGCCAGCAGCTTCCAGGGCGGGGGGGCCGTGGATGAGCAGTTCTTC
>NA|many|TRBJ1-5|TRBV7-9
CASSWGGSGALNQPQHF
TGTGCCAGCAGCTGGGGAGGCTCGGGGGCCCTCAATCAGCCCCAGCATTTT
>NA|once|TRBJ2-7|TRBV3-1
CASRQRAGYEQYF
TGTGCCAGCAGACAACGGGCAGGCTACGAGCAGTACTTC
>NA|NA|TRBJ1-6|TRBV10-1
CASSERRRPSPIPPLHF
TGCGCCAGCAGTGAGAGGAGGCGGCCCTCTCCGATACCACCCCTCCACTTT
>NA|few|TRBJ2-5|TRBV5-1
CASSFERGSGETQYF
TGCGCCAGCAGCTTCGAGAGGGGAAGCGGCGAGACCCAGTACTTC
>TRBD2|many|TRBJ2-7|TRBV12-3/TRBV12-4
CASSPPLGSGVSSYEQYF
TGTGCCAGCAGTCCTCCTTTGGGTAGCGGGGTGAGCTCCTACGAGCAGTACTTC
>NA|few|TRBJ1-1|TRBV5-1
CASSPEGGPNTEAFF
TGCGCCAGCAGCCCGGAGGGGGGCCCGAACACTGAAGCTTTCTTT
>NA|many|TRBJ2-3|TRBV3-1
CASSQDLESTDTQYF
TGTGCCAGCAGCCAAGATCTGGAAAGCACAGATACGCAGTATTTT
>NA|few|TRBJ1-1|TRBV29-1
CSVEDERAAEAFF
TGCAGCGTTGAAGATGAGAGGGCCGCTGAAGCTTTCTTT
>NA|many|TRBJ1-2|TRBV6-1
CASSFTLKTGNYGYTF
TGTGCCAGCAGTTTCACGCTGAAGACAGGCAACTATGGCTACACCTTC
>NA|few|TRBJ1-4|TRBV28
CASSFRLNEKLFF
TGTGCCAGCAGTTTTCGCCTAAATGAAAAACTGTTTTTT
>NA|many|TRBJ2-7|TRBV11-2
CAISGGAASYEQYF
TGTGCCATCTCAGGCGGGGCCGCCTCCTACGAGCAGTACTTC
>NA|NA|TRBJ2-1|TRBV20-1
CSARPRTGRNYNEQFF
TGCAGTGCTAGACCACGTACAGGGAGGAACTACAATGAGCAGTTCTTC
>NA|many|TRBJ1-1|TRBV11-2
CASSLQGSVTEAFF
TGTGCCAGCAGCTTACAGGGATCGGTCACTGAAGCTTTCTTT
>NA|NA|TRBJ2-5|TRBV24-1
CATSDPREWMETQYF
TGTGCCACCAGTGACCCCAGGGAATGGATGGAGACCCAGTACTTC
>NA|NA|TRBJ1-3|TRBV11-2
CASSPTRTSGNTIYF
TGTGCCAGCAGCCCCACTCGGACCTCTGGAAACACCATATATTTT
>TRBD1|NA|TRBJ2-7|TRBV3-1
CASSETGEPYEQYF
TGTGCCAGCAGCGAAACAGGGGAACCCTACGAGCAGTACTTC
>NA|few|TRBJ2-3|TRBV19
CASSKFTDTQYF
TGTGCCAGTAGTAAGTTCACAGATACGCAGTATTTT
>TRBD1|few|TRBJ1-1|TRBV6-1
CASTDGTAGLNTEAFF
TGTGCCAGCACCGATGGGACAGCGGGTTTGAACACTGAAGCTTTCTTT
>NA|NA|TRBJ2-5|TRBV11-2
CASSFPPQVRTQYF
TGTGCCAGCAGCTTCCCTCCCCAAGTGAGGACCCAGTACTTC
>TRBD2|NA|TRBJ2-1|TRBV19
CASSIDRAGDYNEQFF
TGTGCCAGTAGTATAGATAGAGCGGGGGACTACAATGAGCAGTTCTTC
>NA|many|TRBJ2-2|TRBV12-3/TRBV12-4
CASLVGVVTGELFF
TGTGCCAGCTTGGTGGGGGTTGTCACCGGGGAGCTGTTTTTT
>NA|many|TRBJ2-3|TRBV3-1
CASRGLDTQYF
TGTGCCAGCAGAGGGTTGGATACGCAGTATTTT
>NA|NA|TRBJ2-2|TRBV6-1
CASSEDGWGGPGELFF
TGTGCCAGCAGTGAAGATGGGTGGGGGGGCCCCGGGGAGCTGTTTTTT
>NA|NA|TRBJ2-3|TRBV14
CASGGTRQTDTQYF
TGTGCCAGCGGGGGGACCCGACAAACAGATACGCAGTATTTT
>TRBD2|NA|TRBJ2-5|TRBV7-6
CASSSTSGGPRETQYF
TGTGCCAGCAGCTCGACTAGCGGGGGTCCGAGAGAGACCCAGTACTTC